This entry describes one T cell receptor beta chain. Its antigen remains undetermined. The input lacks base qualities; no much larger clone sits a single base away. This record comes from a study of blood T cell repertoires in COVID-19 (dated by TCRdb to 2019 to 2021). Some background on the complete study: Collaborator samples came from the United States, Italy and Spain and covered acute and convalescent phases of COVID-19. The material from the prospective study consisted of cDNA or gDNA derived from T cells, B-cell-depleted T cells, or PBMCs. The dataset comprised deeply sampled blood TCRbeta repertoires from subjects exposed to, actively infected with, or recovered from COVID-19. The repertoires were released in a freely available public database intended as a resource for research on the immune response to SARS-CoV-2. Samples came from the ongoing ImmuneRACE study (first 160 participants) plus 1,254 subjects from 6 global collaborators. The sample metadata nearly always contained a de-identified subject ID, COVID-19 status, age in years and sex. Where available, HLA class I and class II types were obtained from metadata supplied by the sample provider rather than from assay-based typing. What the research found in general, with its limitations: The amount of clinical and demographic metadata varied by source and participant and was provided uncurated.

TCRbeta CDR3 regions were amplified from genomic DNA using the immunoSEQ Assay, a bias-controlled multiplex PCR. Regarding the original processing steps: The number of nucleated cells in each sample was estimated from the amplification of reference gene primers within the assay. Sequence reads were collapsed and filtered to measure the absolute abundance of every unique TCRbeta CDR3 rearrangement. For each sample, productive Simpson clonality was calculated as the square root of Simpson's diversity index over productive rearrangements. TCRdb limited this immuneACCESS table to in-frame rearrangements with V and J called. A share of clones is missing; checked studies link under half to unresolved V genes, and the rest is unexplained. V and J calls and clone size follow that table, whereas D and trimming were derived from the DNA. This sample holds roughly 50,000 clones; around four fifths were observed only once. The top ten clones comprise roughly 12% of the sample.

The CDR3 sequence holds 15 residues, the cysteine and phenylalanine included. The DNA shown is the 45-base CDR3, in frame from base 1. V is shortened by 6 bases, J by 4 bases, and the region joining them spans 16 bases. The germline V gene sets CDR1 to MNHEY and CDR2 to SVGEGT. Each collaborating institution followed its own protocols to collect whole blood in K2EDTA tubes. For TCRbeta analysis, collaborator samples were shipped as frozen whole blood, as isolated PBMCs, or as DNA extracted from either sample type. The receptor was derived from a human donor in a cohort sampled during active COVID-19. The sequenced material came from peripheral blood. Recombination linked TRBV6-2 or TRBV6-3 to TRBJ2-1; 5 matching bases give a weak D call of TRBD1. The CDR3 here reads CASSRAASGYNEQFF. The DNA sequence is as follows: TGTGCCAGCAGCCGCGCAGCCTCAGGGTACAATGAGCAGTTCTTC.